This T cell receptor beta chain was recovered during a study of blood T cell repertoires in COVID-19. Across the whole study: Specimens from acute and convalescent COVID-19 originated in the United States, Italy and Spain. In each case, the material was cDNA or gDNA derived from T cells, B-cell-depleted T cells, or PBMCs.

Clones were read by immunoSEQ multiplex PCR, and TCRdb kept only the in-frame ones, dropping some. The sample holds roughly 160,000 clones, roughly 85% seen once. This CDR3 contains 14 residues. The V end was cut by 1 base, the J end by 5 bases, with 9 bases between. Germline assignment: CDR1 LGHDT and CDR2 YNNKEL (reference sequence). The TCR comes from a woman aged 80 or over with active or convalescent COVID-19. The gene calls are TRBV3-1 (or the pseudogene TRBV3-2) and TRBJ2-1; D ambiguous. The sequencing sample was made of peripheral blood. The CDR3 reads CASSQGLADNEQFF. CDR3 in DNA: TGTGCCAGCAGCCAAGGGTTGGCAGACAATGAGCAGTTCTTC.